A selection of T cell receptor beta chains follows, all from one sample in a study of cytomegalovirus exposure and HLA in healthy donors. Sequencing was performed with immunoSEQ multiplex PCR; in TCRdb, only in-frame clones are kept and a portion is missing. This table has approximately 190,000 clones, roughly 84% appearing once. The sequenced material came from PBMCs. The receptors come from a woman aged 45-60 years in good health and CMV-seropositive. Each CDR3 is given with its conserved first and last residue. The D gene is left open where the match is weak. Only some rows state a clone size, as once, few, many or a class for expanded clones.

clone size | D gene | J gene | V gene | CDR3 protein | CDR3 DNA
- | - | TRBJ1-1 | TRBV7-8 | CASSSSGGGNTEAFF | TGTGCCAGCAGCTCGTCGGGGGGTGGGAACACTGAAGCTTTCTTT
- | TRBD1 | TRBJ2-7 | TRBV4-1 | CASSQTGQGRDEQYF | TGCGCCAGCAGCCAGACGGGACAGGGACGCGACGAGCAGTACTTC
- | TRBD1 | TRBJ1-6 | TRBV9 | CASSPRGQDNSPLHF | TGTGCCAGCAGCCCCCGTGGACAGGATAATTCACCCCTCCACTTT
- | TRBD2 | TRBJ2-7 | TRBV11-2 | CASSLGDYPVEQYF | TGTGCCAGCAGCCTCGGGGACTACCCCGTGGAGCAGTACTTC
- | - | TRBJ2-7 | TRBV7-8 | CASSPGWDFDEQYF | TGTGCCAGCAGCCCAGGCTGGGACTTTGACGAGCAGTACTTC
- | TRBD2 | TRBJ2-6 | TRBV6-5 | CASSYHGGSGANVLTF | TGTGCCAGCAGTTACCACGGGGGGTCTGGGGCCAACGTCCTGACTTTC
- | - | TRBJ1-6 | TRBV2 | CASSHQTTGRNSPLHF | TGTGCCAGCAGCCATCAGACTACAGGGCGAAATTCACCCCTCCACTTT
- | - | TRBJ2-7 | TRBV6-1 | CASRETYEQYF | TGTGCCAGCAGGGAGACCTACGAGCAGTACTTC
once | - | TRBJ2-3 | TRBV7-3 | CASSLPSTDTQYF | TGTGCCAGCAGCTTACCGAGCACAGATACGCAGTATTTT
- | - | TRBJ2-5 | TRBV6-5 | CASRLGPEETQYF | TGTGCCAGCAGACTAGGCCCTGAAGAGACCCAGTACTTC
- | TRBD2 | TRBJ2-7 | TRBV25-1 | CASSSPGGRYEQYF | TGTGCCAGCAGCTCCCCGGGGGGGAGGTACGAGCAGTACTTC
- | - | TRBJ2-3 | TRBV10-1 | CASTQGVASTDTQYF | TGCGCCAGCACCCAAGGGGTTGCTAGCACAGATACGCAGTATTTT
- | - | TRBJ1-4 | TRBV11-2 | CASSFYPQATNEKLFF | TGTGCCAGCAGCTTCTACCCACAGGCAACTAATGAAAAACTGTTTTTT
- | TRBD2 | TRBJ2-7 | TRBV6-5 | CASRRGAGDYEQYF | TGTGCCTCCCGGCGGGGGGCGGGGGACTACGAGCAGTACTTC
- | - | TRBJ2-6 | TRBV7-8 | CASSPGSSGANVLTF | TGTGCCAGCAGCCCGGGGAGTAGCGGGGCCAACGTCCTGACTTTC
- | - | TRBJ1-2 | TRBV13 | CASRGGMGESGYTF | TGTGCCAGCAGGGGAGGGATGGGGGAAAGTGGCTACACCTTC
- | - | TRBJ1-5 | TRBV19 | CASSILSGGRGGNQPQHF | TGTGCCAGTAGTATACTCTCAGGAGGGCGCGGGGGCAATCAGCCCCAGCATTTT
- | TRBD2 | TRBJ2-5 | TRBV11-2 | CASSLGLAGGQQYF | TGTGCCAGCAGCTTAGGACTAGCGGGGGGCCAGCAGTACTTC
- | - | TRBJ1-2 | TRBV7-9 | CASSLGADLKRGYTF | TGTGCCAGCAGCTTAGGAGCGGACCTAAAACGAGGCTACACCTTC
- | TRBD1 | TRBJ1-4 | TRBV7-2 | CASSRAGQGYEKLFF | TGTGCCAGCAGCCGGGCTGGACAGGGATATGAAAAACTGTTTTTT
- | TRBD2 | TRBJ2-2 | TRBV7-2 | CASSFGGAGTGELFF | TGTGCCAGCAGCTTCGGGGGGGCCGGGACCGGGGAGCTGTTTTTT
- | - | TRBJ2-3 | TRBV5-4 | CASSQVSVGTDTQYF | TGTGCCAGCAGCCAGGTTTCAGTCGGCACAGATACGCAGTATTTT
- | - | TRBJ1-2 | TRBV5-4 | CASSWAGPPNYGYTF | TGTGCCAGCAGCTGGGCAGGGCCACCTAACTATGGCTACACCTTC
once | - | TRBJ1-1 | TRBV19 | CASSASGASVDTEAFF | TGTGCCAGTAGTGCGTCAGGGGCGTCCGTGGACACTGAAGCTTTCTTT
once | TRBD1 | TRBJ1-5 | TRBV6-1 | CASRGQGTLNQPQHF | TGTGCCAGCAGGGGACAGGGCACCCTCAATCAGCCCCAGCATTTT
- | - | TRBJ1-5 | TRBV5-1 | CASSLGGASNQPQHF | TGCGCCAGCAGTCTGGGAGGGGCGAGCAATCAGCCCCAGCATTTT
- | - | TRBJ1-2 | TRBV6-1 | CASSSVGYTF | TGTGCCAGCAGCTCAGTGGGCTACACCTTC